This T cell receptor beta chain originates from a study of shared clonotypes between healthy human individuals. Study background: The study used three CD4 naive, three CD4 memory, two CD8 naive and one CD8 memory plate per donor.

Germline V gene sequence: CDR1 SGHRS, CDR2 YFSETQ. Deletions cut 2 bases from V and 6 bases from J, with 11 bases between. The CDR3 runs to 13 residues. Donors were Caucasian adults residing in Nashville, Tennessee, USA. Produced via immunoSEQ multiplex PCR; TCRdb's table is partial and in-frame only. The sample yields 2 million to 2.5 million clones, 90% to 95% seen once. Sequencing was carried out using naive CD4+ T cells from PBMCs. Subset of the sample: CD45RA+ positively selected. The chain couples TRBV5-1 to TRBJ1-1; TRBD1 might be the D (6 bases). The sequence came from a man younger than 30 in good health. Some clones in this sample may be carry-over from other donors' samples. Here the CDR3 DNA reads TGCGCCAGCAGCTTTCCAGGGGCAGCTGAAGCTTTCTTT. Its translation: CASSFPGAAEAFF.